The text below deals with one TCR beta chain. Its matching antigen is unknown. Assay used: immunoSEQ multiplex PCR; TCRdb lists only in-frame clones, some missing. The profile shows roughly 1,600,000 clones, approximately 98.5% of them singletons. This CDR3 has 18 amino acids. Germline CDR1 and CDR2: SGHTA and FQGNSA. V shed 3 bases, J shed 7 bases, and the junction held 9 bases outside the gene matches. CD4+ cell separation produced CD45RA+ naive and CD45RA-negative memory subsets. The data stem from a study of shared clonotypes between healthy human individuals. Study observations and caveats: Clonotypes shared by all four sorted-subset donors had higher generation probabilities than non-shared clonotypes.

The chain combines TRBV7-2 with TRBJ2-1, with TRBD2 matching over 16 bases. The sequencing sample was made of naive CD4+ T cells sorted from blood. Subset noted: CD45RA+ positively selected. The TCR comes from a man in his thirties or forties in good health. The CDR3 reads CASSLGLAGGPLLNEQFF. CDR3 nucleotide sequence: TGTGCCAGCAGCTTGGGACTAGCGGGAGGGCCGCTTTTGAATGAGCAGTTCTTC.